One TCR beta chain is described in this entry. Antigen unknown. These data belong to a study of T cell repertoires in cytomegalovirus infection. Looking at the study overall: CMV epitopes in the study were HLA-C-restricted (recently identified) and HLA-B-restricted (well studied). Carrying CMV and the relevant HLA type showed in public TCR beta signatures. Overall study findings and caveats: HLA-C-restricted, CMV-specific TCR beta clonotypes were dominant ex vivo. Cumulative frequency (of public TCR beta family members) identified carriers of CMV plus the relevant HLA.

TCRdb independently ran MiXCR on the reads; one entry per CDR3 protein. The table records a few hundred thousand distinct CDR3 sequences, nearly 35% of them present only once. V was pared by 6 bases and J by 8 bases, with 9 bases of the junction left unmatched. CDR1 and CDR2 from the germline V gene are DFQATT and SNEGSKA (reference sequence). CDR3 size: 15 residues. The receptor comes from a human donor in good health (CMV status not recorded). Some clones in this sample may be carry-over from other donors' samples. The chain recombines TRBV20-1 with TRBJ2-1; 14 nucleotides agree with TRBD2. The material was cultured PBMCs, obtained from culture after CMV antigen stimulation. CDR3 protein: CSATRTSGRSDEQFF. The CDR3, as DNA: TGCAGTGCGACTAGGACTAGCGGGAGGAGCGATGAGCAGTTCTTC.